The T cell receptor beta chain under discussion was sequenced for a study of blood T cell repertoires in COVID-19. Study-wide context: The United States, Italy and Spain supplied acute and convalescent COVID-19 samples. The analysed material was cDNA or gDNA that came from T cells, B-cell-depleted T cells, or PBMCs.

Which cohort a participant joined came from the clinical history participants gave. Recovered status in Cohort 3 required two negative PCRs, clearance, or symptom resolution. TCRdb's copy holds only in-frame clones and misses some; the assay was immunoSEQ multiplex PCR. The repertoire holds about 250,000 clones, with 85% to 90% as singletons. The ends lost 2 bases at V and 4 bases at J; junction bases unmatched: 6. The CDR3 runs to 16 residues. Per the germline V gene, CDR1 is MNHNY and CDR2 is SVGAGI (reference sequence). The sequencing sample was made of PBMCs or T cells enriched from blood (not recorded which). The receptor comes from a woman in her forties or fifties who had recovered from COVID-19. This rearrangement joins TRBV6-6 to TRBJ2-5; 11 bases are shared with TRBD2. CDR3: CASSYIAGGLRETQYF. In nucleotides, the CDR3 is TGTGCCAGCAGTTACATAGCGGGAGGGCTCAGAGAGACCCAGTACTTC.